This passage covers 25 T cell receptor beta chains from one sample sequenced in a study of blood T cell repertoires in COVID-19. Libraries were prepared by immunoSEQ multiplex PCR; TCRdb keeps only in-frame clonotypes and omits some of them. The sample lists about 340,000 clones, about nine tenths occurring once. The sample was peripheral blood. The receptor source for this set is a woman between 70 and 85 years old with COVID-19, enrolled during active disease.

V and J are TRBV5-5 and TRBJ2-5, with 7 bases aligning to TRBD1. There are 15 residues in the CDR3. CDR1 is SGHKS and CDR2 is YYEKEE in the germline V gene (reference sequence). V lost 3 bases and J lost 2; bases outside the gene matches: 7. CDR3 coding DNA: TGTGCCAGCAGCTCAAGGGACAGAGAACAAGAGACCCAGTACTTC. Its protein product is CASSSRDREQETQYF.

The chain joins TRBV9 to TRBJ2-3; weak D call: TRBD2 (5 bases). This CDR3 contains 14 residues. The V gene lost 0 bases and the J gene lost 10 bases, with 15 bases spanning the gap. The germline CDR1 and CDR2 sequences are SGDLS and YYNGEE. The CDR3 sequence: CASSVESRGSPQYF. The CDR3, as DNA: TGTGCCAGCAGCGTAGAGTCCCGGGGAAGCCCGCAGTATTTT.

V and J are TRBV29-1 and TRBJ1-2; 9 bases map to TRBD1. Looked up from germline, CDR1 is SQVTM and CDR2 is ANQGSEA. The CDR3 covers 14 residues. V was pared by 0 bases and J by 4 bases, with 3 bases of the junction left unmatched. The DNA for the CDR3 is TGCAGCGTTGAAGATGGACAGGGGACCTATGGCTACACCTTC. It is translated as CSVEDGQGTYGYTF.

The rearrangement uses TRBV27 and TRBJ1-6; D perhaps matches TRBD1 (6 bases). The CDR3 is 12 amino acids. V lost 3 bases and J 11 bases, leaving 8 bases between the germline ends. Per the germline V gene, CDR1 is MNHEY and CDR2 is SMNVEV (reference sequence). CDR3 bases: TGTGCCAGCAGTTTGGGGGCTCCACCCCTCCACTTT. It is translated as CASSLGAPPLHF.

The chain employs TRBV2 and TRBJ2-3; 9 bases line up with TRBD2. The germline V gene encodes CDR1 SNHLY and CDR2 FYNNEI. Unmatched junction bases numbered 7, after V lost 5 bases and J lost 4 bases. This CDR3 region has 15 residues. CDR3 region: CASSPNSGGADTQYF. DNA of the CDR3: TGTGCCAGCAGTCCCAATAGCGGGGGAGCAGATACGCAGTATTTT.

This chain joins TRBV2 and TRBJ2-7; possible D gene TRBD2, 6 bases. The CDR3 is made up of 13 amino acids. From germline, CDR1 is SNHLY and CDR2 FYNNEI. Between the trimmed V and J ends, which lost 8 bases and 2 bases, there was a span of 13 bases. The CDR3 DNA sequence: TGTGCCAGCGGGGGGAGGTGGGCCTACGAGCAGTACTTC. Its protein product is CASGGRWAYEQYF. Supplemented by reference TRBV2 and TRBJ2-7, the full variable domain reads EPEVTQTPSHQVTQMGQEVILRCVPISNHLYFYWYRQILGQKVEFLVSFYNNEISEKSEIFDDQFSVERPDGSNFTLKIRSTKLEDSAMYFCASGGRWAYEQYFGPGTRLTVT.

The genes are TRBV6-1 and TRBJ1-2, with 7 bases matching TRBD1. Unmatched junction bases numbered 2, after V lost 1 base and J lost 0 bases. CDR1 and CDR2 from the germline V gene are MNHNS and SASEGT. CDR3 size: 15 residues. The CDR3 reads CASSEVQGANYGYTF. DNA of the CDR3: TGTGCCAGCAGTGAAGTCCAGGGGGCTAACTATGGCTACACCTTC.

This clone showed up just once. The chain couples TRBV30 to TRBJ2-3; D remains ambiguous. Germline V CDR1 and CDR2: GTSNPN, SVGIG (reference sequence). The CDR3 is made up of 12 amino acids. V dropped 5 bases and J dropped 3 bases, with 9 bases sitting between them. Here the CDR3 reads CAWGRRTDTQYF. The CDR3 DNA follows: TGTGCCTGGGGCCGCCGGACAGATACGCAGTATTTT.

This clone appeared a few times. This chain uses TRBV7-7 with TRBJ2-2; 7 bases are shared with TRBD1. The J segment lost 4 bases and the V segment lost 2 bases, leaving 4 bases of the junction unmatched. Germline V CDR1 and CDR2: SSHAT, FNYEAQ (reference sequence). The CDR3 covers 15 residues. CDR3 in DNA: TGTGCCAGCAGCTTACAGACAGGGATCACCGGGGAGCTGTTTTTT. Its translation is CASSLQTGITGELFF.

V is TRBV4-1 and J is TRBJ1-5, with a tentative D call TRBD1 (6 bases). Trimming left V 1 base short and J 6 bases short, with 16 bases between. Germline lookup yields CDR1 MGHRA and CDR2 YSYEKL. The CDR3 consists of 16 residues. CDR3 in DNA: TGCGCCAGCAGCCAAGTTGGGGCAGGGGAGGGTCAGCCCCAGCATTTT. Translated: CASSQVGAGEGQPQHF.

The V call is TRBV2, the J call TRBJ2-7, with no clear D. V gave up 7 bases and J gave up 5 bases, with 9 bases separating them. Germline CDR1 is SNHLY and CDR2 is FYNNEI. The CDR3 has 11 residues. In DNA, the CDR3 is TGTGCCAGCACTAGAAGTGACGAGCAGTACTTC. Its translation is CASTRSDEQYF.

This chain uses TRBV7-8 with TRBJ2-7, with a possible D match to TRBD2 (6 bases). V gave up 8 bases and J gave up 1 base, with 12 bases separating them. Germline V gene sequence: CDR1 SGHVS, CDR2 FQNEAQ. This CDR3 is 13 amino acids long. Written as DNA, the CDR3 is TGTGCCAGCGGCTCCGGGAGATCCTACGAGCAGTACTTC. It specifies CASGSGRSYEQYF.

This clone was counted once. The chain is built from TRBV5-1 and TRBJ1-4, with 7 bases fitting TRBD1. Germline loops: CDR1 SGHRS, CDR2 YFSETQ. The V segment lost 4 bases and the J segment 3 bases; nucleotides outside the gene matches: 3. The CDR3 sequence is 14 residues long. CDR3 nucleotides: TGCGCCAGCAGCGTGGGACAGCCTAATGAAAAACTGTTTTTT. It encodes CASSVGQPNEKLFF.

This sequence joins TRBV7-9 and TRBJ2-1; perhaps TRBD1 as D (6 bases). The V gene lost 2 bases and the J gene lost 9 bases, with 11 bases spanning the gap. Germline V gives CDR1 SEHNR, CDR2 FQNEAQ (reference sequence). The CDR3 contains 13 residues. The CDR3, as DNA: TGTGCCAGCAGCTTACTCTCAGGGGTTGAGCAGTTCTTC. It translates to CASSLLSGVEQFF.

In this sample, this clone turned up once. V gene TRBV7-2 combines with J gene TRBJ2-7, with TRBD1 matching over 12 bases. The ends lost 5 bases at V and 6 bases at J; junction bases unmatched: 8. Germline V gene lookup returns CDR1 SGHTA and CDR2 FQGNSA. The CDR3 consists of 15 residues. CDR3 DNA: TGTGCCAGCAGCGCCTGGGACAGGGGGCGCGTCGAGCAGTACTTC. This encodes CASSAWDRGRVEQYF.

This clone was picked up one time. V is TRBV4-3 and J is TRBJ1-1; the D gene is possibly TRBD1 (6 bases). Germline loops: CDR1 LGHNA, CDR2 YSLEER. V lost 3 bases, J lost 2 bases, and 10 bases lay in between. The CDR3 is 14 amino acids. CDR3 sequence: CASSHRQVNTEAFF. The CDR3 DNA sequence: TGCGCCAGCAGCCACCGACAGGTTAACACTGAAGCTTTCTTT.

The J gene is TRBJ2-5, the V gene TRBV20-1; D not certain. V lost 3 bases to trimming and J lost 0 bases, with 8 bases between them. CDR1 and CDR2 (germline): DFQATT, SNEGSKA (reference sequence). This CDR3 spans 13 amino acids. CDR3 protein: CSASALDQETQYF. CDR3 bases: TGCAGTGCTAGTGCGCTAGACCAAGAGACCCAGTACTTC.

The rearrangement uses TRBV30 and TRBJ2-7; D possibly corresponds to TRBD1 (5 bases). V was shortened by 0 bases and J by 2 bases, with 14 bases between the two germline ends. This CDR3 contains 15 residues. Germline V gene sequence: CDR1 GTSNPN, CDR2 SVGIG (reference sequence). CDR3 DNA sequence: TGTGCCTGGAGTGTACTGTCGACAGCCGCCTACGAGCAGTACTTC. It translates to CAWSVLSTAAYEQYF.

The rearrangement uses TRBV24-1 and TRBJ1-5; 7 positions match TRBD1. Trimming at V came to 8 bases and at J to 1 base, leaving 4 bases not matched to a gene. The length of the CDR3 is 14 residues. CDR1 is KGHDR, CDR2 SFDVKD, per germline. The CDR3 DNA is TGTGCCACCACTACAGGGGAGAGCAATCAGCCCCAGCATTTT. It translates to CATTTGESNQPQHF.

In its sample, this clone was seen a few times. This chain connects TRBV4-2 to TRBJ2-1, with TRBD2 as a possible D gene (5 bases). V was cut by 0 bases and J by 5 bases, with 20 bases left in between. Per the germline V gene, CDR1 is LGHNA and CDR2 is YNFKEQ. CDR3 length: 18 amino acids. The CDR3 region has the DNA TGTGCCAGCAGCCAAGAACCGCTAGGACTCTTGCGGGACAATGAGCAGTTCTTC. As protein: CASSQEPLGLLRDNEQFF.

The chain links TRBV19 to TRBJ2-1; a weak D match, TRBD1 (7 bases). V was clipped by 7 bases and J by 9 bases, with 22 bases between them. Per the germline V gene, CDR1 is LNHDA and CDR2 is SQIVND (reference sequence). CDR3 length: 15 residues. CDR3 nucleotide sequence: TGTGCCAGTACCCTGGGACAGCCAGGGGGAGGTGAGCAGTTCTTC. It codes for CASTLGQPGGGEQFF.

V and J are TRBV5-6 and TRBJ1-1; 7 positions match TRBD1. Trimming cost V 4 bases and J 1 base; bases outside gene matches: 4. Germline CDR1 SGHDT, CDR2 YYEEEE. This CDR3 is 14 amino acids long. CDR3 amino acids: CASSSTGANTEAFF. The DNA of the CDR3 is TGTGCCAGCAGCAGTACAGGGGCGAACACTGAAGCTTTCTTT.

As DNA, the CDR3 is TGTGCCACCAGGGGGACAGGGGGCGGGCAGCCCCAGCATTTT. Its protein is CATRGTGGGQPQHF. The genes are TRBV15 and TRBJ1-5; 12 bases map to TRBD1. Germline V CDR1 and CDR2: LNHNV, YYDKDF (reference sequence). This CDR3 contains 14 residues. J gave up 7 bases and V 6 bases, and 4 bases lay outside the gene matches.

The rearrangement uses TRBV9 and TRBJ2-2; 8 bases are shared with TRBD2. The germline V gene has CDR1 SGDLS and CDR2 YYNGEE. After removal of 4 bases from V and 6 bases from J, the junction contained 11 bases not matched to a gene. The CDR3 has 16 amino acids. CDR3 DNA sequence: TGTGCCAGCAGCTCACTCCTTTTGCGGGGGGCCGGGGAGCTGTTTTTT. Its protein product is CASSSLLLRGAGELFF. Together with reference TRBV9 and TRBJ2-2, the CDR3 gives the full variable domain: DSGVTQTPKHLITATGQRVTLRCSPRSGDLSVYWYQQSLDQGLQFLIQYYNGEERAKGNILERFSAQQFPDLHSELNLSSLELGDSALYFCASSSLLLRGAGELFFGEGSRLTVL.

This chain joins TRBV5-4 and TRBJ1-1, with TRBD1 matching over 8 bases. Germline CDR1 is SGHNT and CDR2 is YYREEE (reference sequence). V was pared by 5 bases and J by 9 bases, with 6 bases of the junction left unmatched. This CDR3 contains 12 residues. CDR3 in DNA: TGTGCCAGCAGTTTTGACAGGGGTAAAGCTTTCTTT. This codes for CASSFDRGKAFF.